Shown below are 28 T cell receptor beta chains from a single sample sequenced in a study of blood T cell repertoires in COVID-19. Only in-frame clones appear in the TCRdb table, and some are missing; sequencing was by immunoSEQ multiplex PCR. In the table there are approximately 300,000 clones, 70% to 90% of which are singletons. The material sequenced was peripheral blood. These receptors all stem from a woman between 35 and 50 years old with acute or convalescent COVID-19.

The CDR3 spells CASSLVLGMDTYNEQFF. The DNA of the CDR3 is TGTGCCAGCAGCTTAGTATTAGGAATGGACACCTACAATGAGCAGTTCTTC. The rearrangement joins TRBV7-3 to TRBJ2-1; D is perhaps TRBD1 (5 bases). The CDR3 has 17 residues. V was trimmed by 2 bases and J by 2 bases, leaving 16 bases between them. In germline, CDR1 is SGHTA, CDR2 FQGTGA. Supplemented by reference TRBV7-3 and TRBJ2-1, the full variable domain reads GAGVSQTPSNKVTEKGKYVELRCDPISGHTALYWYRQSLGQGPEFLIYFQGTGAADDSGLPNDRFFAVRPEGSVSTLKIQRTERGDSAVYLCASSLVLGMDTYNEQFFGPGTRLTVL.

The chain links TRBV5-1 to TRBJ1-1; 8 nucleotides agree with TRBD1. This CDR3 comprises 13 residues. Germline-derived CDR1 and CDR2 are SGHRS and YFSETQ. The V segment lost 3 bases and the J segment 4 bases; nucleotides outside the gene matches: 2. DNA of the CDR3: TGCGCCAGCAGCTGGACAGGGACCACTGAAGCTTTCTTT. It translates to CASSWTGTTEAFF.

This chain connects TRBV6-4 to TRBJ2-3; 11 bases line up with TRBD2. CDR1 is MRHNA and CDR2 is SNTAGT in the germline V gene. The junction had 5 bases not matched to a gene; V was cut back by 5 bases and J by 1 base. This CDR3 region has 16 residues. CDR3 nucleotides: TGTGCCAGCAGTCAGACTAGCGGGGATGGCACAGATACGCAGTATTTT. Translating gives CASSQTSGDGTDTQYF.

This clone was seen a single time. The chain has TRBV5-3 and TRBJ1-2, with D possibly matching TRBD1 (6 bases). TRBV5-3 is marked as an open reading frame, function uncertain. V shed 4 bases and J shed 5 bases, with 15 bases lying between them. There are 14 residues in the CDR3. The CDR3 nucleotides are TGTGCCAGAAGCCCAATGGGGGGGCTGTATGGCTACACCTTC. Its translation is CARSPMGGLYGYTF.

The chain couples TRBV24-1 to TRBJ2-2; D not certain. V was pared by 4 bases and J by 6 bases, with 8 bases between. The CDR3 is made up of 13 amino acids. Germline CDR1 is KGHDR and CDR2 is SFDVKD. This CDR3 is CATSDPPAGELFF. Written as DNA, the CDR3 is TGTGCCACCAGTGACCCCCCGGCCGGGGAGCTGTTTTTT.

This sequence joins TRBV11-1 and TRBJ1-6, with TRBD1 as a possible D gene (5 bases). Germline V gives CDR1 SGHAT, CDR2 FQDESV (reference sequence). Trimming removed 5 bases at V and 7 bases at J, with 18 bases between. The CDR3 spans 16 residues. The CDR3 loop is CASSLREVIPNSPLHF. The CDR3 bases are TGTGCCAGCAGCCTCAGGGAGGTTATCCCAAATTCACCCCTCCACTTT.

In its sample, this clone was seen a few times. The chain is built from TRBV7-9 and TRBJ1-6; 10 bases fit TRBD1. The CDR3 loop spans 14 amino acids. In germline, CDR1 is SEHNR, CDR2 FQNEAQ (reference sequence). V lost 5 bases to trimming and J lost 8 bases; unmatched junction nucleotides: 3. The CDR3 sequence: CASSPGTGDSPLHF. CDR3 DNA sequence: TGTGCCAGCAGCCCCGGGACAGGGGATTCACCCCTCCACTTT. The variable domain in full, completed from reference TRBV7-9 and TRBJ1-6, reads DTGVSQNPRHKITKRGQNVTFRCDPISEHNRLYWYRQTLGQGPEFLTYFQNEAQLEKSRLLSDRFSAERPKGSFSTLEIQRTEQGDSAMYLCASSPGTGDSPLHFGNGTRLTVT.

The CDR3 DNA is TGTGCCAGCAGCTTGGCCAGTCACGAGCAGTACGTC. Its translation: CASSLASHEQYV. The chain has TRBV5-6 and TRBJ2-7; D is unresolved. The CDR3 contains 12 residues. V lost 0 bases to trimming and J lost 5 bases, with 6 bases between them. Germline V gene lookup returns CDR1 SGHDT and CDR2 YYEEEE.

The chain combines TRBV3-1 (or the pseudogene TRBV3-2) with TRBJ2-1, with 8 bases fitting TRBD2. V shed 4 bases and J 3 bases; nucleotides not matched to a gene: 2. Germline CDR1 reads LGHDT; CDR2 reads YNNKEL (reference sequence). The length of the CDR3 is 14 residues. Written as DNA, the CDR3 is TGTGCCAGCAGCCTTAGCGGGGTCTACAATGAGCAGTTCTTC. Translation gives CASSLSGVYNEQFF.

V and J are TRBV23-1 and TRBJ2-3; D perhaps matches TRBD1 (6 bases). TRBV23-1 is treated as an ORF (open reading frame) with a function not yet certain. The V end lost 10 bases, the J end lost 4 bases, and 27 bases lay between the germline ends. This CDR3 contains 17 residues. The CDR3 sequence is CATRMASGHGRADTQYF. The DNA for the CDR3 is TGCGCCACCCGAATGGCATCGGGACACGGACGAGCAGATACGCAGTATTTT.

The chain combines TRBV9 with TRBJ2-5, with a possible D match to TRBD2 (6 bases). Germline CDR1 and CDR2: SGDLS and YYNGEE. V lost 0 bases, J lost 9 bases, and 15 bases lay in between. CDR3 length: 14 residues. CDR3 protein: CASSVVEGRGAQYF. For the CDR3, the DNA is TGTGCCAGCAGCGTAGTGGAGGGGAGAGGGGCCCAGTACTTC.

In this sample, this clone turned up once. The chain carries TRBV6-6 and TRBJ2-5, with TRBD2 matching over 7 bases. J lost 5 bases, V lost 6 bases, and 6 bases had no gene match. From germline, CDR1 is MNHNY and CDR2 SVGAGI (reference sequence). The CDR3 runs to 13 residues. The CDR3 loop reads CASRWTSWETQYF. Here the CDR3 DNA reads TGTGCCAGCAGGTGGACTAGTTGGGAGACCCAGTACTTC.

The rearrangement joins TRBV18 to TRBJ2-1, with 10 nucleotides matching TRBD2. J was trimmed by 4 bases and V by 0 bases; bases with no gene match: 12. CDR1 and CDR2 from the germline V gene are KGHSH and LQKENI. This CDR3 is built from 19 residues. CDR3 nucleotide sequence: TGTGCCAGCTCACCACCGATTGGGGTAGCACTAGCGGGATACAATGAGCAGTTCTTC. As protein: CASSPPIGVALAGYNEQFF.

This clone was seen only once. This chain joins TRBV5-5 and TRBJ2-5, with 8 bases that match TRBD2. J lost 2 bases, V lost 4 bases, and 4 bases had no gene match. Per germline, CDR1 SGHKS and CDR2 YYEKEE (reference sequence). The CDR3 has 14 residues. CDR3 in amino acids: CASSRGTSQETQYF. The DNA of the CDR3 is TGTGCCAGCAGCCGCGGGACTAGTCAAGAGACCCAGTACTTC.

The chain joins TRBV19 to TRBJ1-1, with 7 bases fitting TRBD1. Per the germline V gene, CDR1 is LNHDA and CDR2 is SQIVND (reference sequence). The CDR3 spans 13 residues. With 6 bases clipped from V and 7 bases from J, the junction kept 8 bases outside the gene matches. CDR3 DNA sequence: TGTGCCAGTAGCCGGACAGGACCAGATGAAGCTTTCTTT. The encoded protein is CASSRTGPDEAFF.

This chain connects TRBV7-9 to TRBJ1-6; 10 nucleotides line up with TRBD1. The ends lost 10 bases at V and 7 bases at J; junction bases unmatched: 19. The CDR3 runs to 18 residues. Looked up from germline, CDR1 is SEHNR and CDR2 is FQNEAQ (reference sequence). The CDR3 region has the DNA TGTGCCACTCCACTCGACAGGGGGCCCCGGTTCAGGAATTCACCCCTCCACTTT. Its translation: CATPLDRGPRFRNSPLHF.

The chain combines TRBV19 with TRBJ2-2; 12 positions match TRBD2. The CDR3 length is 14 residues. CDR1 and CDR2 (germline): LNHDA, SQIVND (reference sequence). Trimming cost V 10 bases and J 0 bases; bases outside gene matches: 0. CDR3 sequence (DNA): TGTGCCACTAGCGGGGGGGCGAACACCGGGGAGCTGTTTTTT. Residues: CATSGGANTGELFF.

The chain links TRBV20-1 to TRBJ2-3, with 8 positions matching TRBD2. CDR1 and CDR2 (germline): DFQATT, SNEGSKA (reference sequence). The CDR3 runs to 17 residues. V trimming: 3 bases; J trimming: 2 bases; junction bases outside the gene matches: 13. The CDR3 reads CSASPSTGGPFTDTQYF. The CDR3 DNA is TGCAGTGCTAGTCCCTCAACGGGGGGGCCTTTCACAGATACGCAGTATTTT.

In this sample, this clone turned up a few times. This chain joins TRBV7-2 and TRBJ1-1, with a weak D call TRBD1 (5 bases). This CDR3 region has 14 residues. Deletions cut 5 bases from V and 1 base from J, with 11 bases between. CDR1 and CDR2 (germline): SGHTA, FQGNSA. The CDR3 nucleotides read TGTGCCAGCAGCGCCCCGACAGCGAACACTGAAGCTTTCTTT. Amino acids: CASSAPTANTEAFF. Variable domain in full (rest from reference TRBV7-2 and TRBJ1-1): GAGVSQSPSNKVTEKGKDVELRCDPISGHTALYWYRQSLGQGLEFLIYFQGNSAPDKSGLPSDRFSAERTGGSVSTLTIQRTQQEDSAVYLCASSAPTANTEAFFGQGTRLTVV.

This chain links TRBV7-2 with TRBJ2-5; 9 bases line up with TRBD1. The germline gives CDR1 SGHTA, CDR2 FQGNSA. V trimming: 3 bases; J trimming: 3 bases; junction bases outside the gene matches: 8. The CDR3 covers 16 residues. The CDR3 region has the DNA TGTGCCAGCAGCTTCAGGGCTACAGGGGGCAAAGAGACCCAGTACTTC. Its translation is CASSFRATGGKETQYF. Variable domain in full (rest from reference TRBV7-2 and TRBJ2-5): GAGVSQSPSNKVTEKGKDVELRCDPISGHTALYWYRQSLGQGLEFLIYFQGNSAPDKSGLPSDRFSAERTGGSVSTLTIQRTQQEDSAVYLCASSFRATGGKETQYFGPGTRLLVL.

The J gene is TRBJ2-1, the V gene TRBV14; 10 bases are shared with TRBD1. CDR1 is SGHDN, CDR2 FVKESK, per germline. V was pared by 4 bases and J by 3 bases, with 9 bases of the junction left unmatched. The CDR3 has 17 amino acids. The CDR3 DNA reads TGTGCCAGCAGCCGATGGGGGACAGGGGCTATCTACAATGAGCAGTTCTTC. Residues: CASSRWGTGAIYNEQFF.

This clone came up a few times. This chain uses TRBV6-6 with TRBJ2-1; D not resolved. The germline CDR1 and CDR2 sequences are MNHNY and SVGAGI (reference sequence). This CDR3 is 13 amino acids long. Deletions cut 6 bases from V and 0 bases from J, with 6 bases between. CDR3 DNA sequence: TGTGCCAGCAGAACTAACTCCTACAATGAGCAGTTCTTC. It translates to CASRTNSYNEQFF.

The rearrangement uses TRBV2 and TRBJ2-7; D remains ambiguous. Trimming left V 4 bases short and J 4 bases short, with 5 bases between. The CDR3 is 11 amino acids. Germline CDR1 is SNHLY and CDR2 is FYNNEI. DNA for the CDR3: TGTGCCAGCAGTGGCAGTTACGAGCAGTACGTC. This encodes CASSGSYEQYV.

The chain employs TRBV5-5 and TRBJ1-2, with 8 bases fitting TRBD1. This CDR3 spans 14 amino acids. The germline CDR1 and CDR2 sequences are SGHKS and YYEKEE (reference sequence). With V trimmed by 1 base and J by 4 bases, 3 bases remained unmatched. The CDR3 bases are TGTGCCAGCAGCTTGACGGACAGGGCCTATGGCTACACCTTC. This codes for CASSLTDRAYGYTF.

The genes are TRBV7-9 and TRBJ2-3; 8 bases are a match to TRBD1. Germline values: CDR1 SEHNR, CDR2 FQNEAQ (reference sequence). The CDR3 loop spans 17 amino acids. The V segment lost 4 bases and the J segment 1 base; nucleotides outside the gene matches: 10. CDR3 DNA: TGTGCCAGCAGCTGGACCCAGGGGGCTACAGGCACAGATACGCAGTATTTT. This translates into CASSWTQGATGTDTQYF. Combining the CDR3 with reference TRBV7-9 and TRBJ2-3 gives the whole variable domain DTGVSQNPRHKITKRGQNVTFRCDPISEHNRLYWYRQTLGQGPEFLTYFQNEAQLEKSRLLSDRFSAERPKGSFSTLEIQRTEQGDSAMYLCASSWTQGATGTDTQYFGPGTRLTVL.

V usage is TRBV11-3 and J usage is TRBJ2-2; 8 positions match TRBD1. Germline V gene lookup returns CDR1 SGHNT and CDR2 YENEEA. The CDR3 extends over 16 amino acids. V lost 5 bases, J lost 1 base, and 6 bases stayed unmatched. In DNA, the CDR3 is TGTGCCAGCAGCCCGTTCGGGACAGGGAACACCGGGGAGCTGTTTTTT. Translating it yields CASSPFGTGNTGELFF.

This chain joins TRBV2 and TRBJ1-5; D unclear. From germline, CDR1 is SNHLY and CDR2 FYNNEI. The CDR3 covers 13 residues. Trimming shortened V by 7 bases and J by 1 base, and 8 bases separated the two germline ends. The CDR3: CASTGSSNQPQHF. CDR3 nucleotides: TGTGCCAGCACGGGATCGAGCAATCAGCCCCAGCATTTT.

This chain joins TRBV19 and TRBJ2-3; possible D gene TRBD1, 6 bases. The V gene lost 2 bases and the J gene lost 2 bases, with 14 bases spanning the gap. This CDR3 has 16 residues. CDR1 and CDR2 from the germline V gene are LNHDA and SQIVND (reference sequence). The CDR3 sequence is CASSIKGQRHTDTQYF. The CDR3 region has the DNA TGTGCCAGTAGTATAAAGGGACAACGTCACACAGATACGCAGTATTTT.